One and the same sample provided the 13 T cell receptor beta chains below, sequenced in a study of regulatory T cells in long-lasting Graves disease. The sample's time point: persistent/refractory GD, antithyroid drugs over 5 years with positive TRAb. Preparation of the TCR library used RNA extracted from PBMCs. Combining iRepertoire HTBI primers with Arm-PCR of CDR3 regions, the authors built TCR beta libraries. TCRdb analysed the multiplex PCR reads with MiXCR anew, one entry per CDR3 protein. The table records around 460,000 distinct CDR3 sequences, under 25% of them present only once. Sequencing was performed on peripheral blood mononuclear cells (PBMCs), taken when the disease was refractory, from a patient treated with antithyroid drugs. These receptors were taken from a female donor with Graves disease.

This clonotype occurred many times. This chain connects TRBV7-8 to TRBJ1-1; 7 nucleotides match TRBD1. J was trimmed by 6 bases and V by 5 bases; bases with no gene match: 9. The CDR3 has 14 amino acids. Germline-derived CDR1 and CDR2 are SGHVS and FQNEAQ. The CDR3 DNA reads TGTGCCAGCAGCCCTAGACAGGGTTTGGCTGAAGCTTTCTTT. Protein: CASSPRQGLAEAFF. The whole variable domain, remainder taken from reference TRBV7-8 and TRBJ1-1, is GAGVSQSPRYKVAKRGQDVALRCDPISGHVSLFWYQQALGQGPEFLTYFQNEAQLDKSGLPSDRFFAERPEGSVSTLKIQRTQQEDSAVYLCASSPRQGLAEAFFGQGTRLTVV.

This clonotype was detected many times. The gene calls are TRBV28 and TRBJ2-5; the D is unclear. Germline V gene data show CDR1 as MDHEN and CDR2 as SYDVKM. V was pared by 2 bases and J by 1 base, with 8 bases between. This CDR3 comprises 14 residues. CDR3 sequence: CASSLPPPQETQYF. CDR3 bases: TGTGCCAGCAGTTTACCCCCACCCCAAGAGACCCAGTACTTC.

In its sample, this clonotype was seen many times. The rearrangement joins TRBV11-2 to TRBJ2-5; 12 bases map to TRBD2. CDR1 and CDR2 from the germline V gene are SGHAT and FQNNGV. This CDR3 is 16 amino acids long. V dropped 2 bases and J dropped 5; count of bases not matched to a gene: 6. The CDR3 loop is CASSLSLAGGWETQYF. DNA of the CDR3: TGTGCCAGCAGCTTATCTCTAGCGGGGGGGTGGGAGACCCAGTACTTC. Based on the CDR3 plus reference TRBV11-2 and TRBJ2-5, the full variable domain is EAGVAQSPRYKIIEKRQSVAFWCNPISGHATLYWYQQILGQGPKLLIQFQNNGVVDDSQLPKDRFSAERLKGVDSTLKIQPAKLEDSAVYLCASSLSLAGGWETQYFGPGTRLLVL.

This clonotype has ten or more counts. One end of the junction does not line up with germline, which may come from a read error. This rearrangement joins TRBV7-7 to TRBJ2-2; tentatively, D is TRBD2 (6 bases). The CDR3 length is 14 residues. The germline CDR1 and CDR2 sequences are SSHAT and FNYEAQ (reference sequence). CDR3 loop: CASSPTPGDRELFF. The CDR3 DNA sequence: TGTGCTAGCAGCCCAACCCCGGGGGACCGGGAGCTGTTCTTT.

This clonotype was counted between two and nine times. The chain combines TRBV27 with TRBJ2-5; perhaps TRBD1 as D (6 bases). The V end lost 0 bases, the J end lost 3 bases, and 23 bases lay between the germline ends. The CDR3 extends over 19 amino acids. Germline V gives CDR1 MNHEY, CDR2 SMNVEV (reference sequence). The CDR3 reads CASSLSSGTSSGEKETQYF. The CDR3 nucleotides read TGTGCCAGCAGTTTATCCAGTGGAACCTCTTCAGGGGAGAAAGAGACCCAGTACTTC.

This clonotype was picked up many times. The chain carries TRBV30 and TRBJ1-2; no clear D. CDR1 and CDR2 from the germline V gene are GTSNPN and SVGIG (reference sequence). The V and J ends lost 3 bases and 2 bases respectively, with 4 bases between them. The CDR3 contains 11 residues. The CDR3 nucleotides are TGTGCCTGGAGAAAAAACTATGGCTACACCTTC. Translating gives CAWRKNYGYTF.

The chain is built from TRBV5-5 and TRBJ2-4, with 9 bases aligning to TRBD1. The J segment lost 0 bases and the V segment lost 7 bases, leaving 5 bases of the junction unmatched. This CDR3 contains 15 residues. Germline CDR1 is SGHKS and CDR2 is YYEKEE (reference sequence). The CDR3 nucleotides are TGTGCCAGCGGCTGGGACAGGGTAGCCAAAAACATTCAGTACTTC. Translated: CASGWDRVAKNIQYF.

This clonotype showed up just once. V is TRBV5-1 and J is TRBJ1-1; 7 positions match TRBD1. The CDR3 sequence is 15 residues long. V lost 4 bases and J lost 0; bases outside the gene matches: 6. Germline V gene sequence: CDR1 SGHRS, CDR2 YFSETQ. This CDR3 is CASSPRGQMNTEAFF. The CDR3 DNA follows: TGCGCCAGCAGCCCCAGGGGACAGATGAACACTGAAGCTTTCTTT.

Many counts were recorded for this clonotype. This sequence joins TRBV10-3 and TRBJ1-1; a possible D gene is TRBD1 (6 bases). With 0 bases removed from V and 1 base from J, the gap between germline ends came to 15 bases. Germline CDR1 is ENHRY and CDR2 is SYGVKD. The CDR3 has 17 residues. The CDR3 spells CAISESRLGAPNTEAFF. CDR3 sequence (DNA): TGTGCCATCAGTGAGTCGAGGCTGGGGGCCCCGAACACTGAAGCTTTCTTT.

This clonotype was recorded once. This chain uses TRBV7-2 with TRBJ2-2; TRBD2 matches 12 bases. This CDR3 has 14 residues. CDR1 and CDR2 from the germline V gene are SGHTA and FQGNSA. The trim removed 4 bases at V and 8 bases at J, leaving 2 bases unmatched. The CDR3: CASSSTSGSGELFF. The CDR3 nucleotides read TGTGCCAGCAGCTCGACTAGCGGGAGTGGGGAGCTGTTTTTT.

This clonotype was observed many times. This rearrangement joins TRBV7-2 to TRBJ1-2; D may be TRBD1 (5 bases). In germline, CDR1 is SGHTA, CDR2 FQGNSA. Trimming removed 0 bases from V and 3 bases from J, with 8 bases in between. CDR3 size: 14 residues. For the CDR3, the DNA is TGTGCCAGCAGCTTAGCGGGGGGTGACTATGGCTACACCTTC. Amino acid sequence: CASSLAGGDYGYTF. The full variable domain, completed using reference TRBV7-2 and TRBJ1-2, is GAGVSQSPSNKVTEKGKDVELRCDPISGHTALYWYRQSLGQGLEFLIYFQGNSAPDKSGLPSDRFSAERTGGSVSTLTIQRTQQEDSAVYLCASSLAGGDYGYTFGSGTRLTVV.

The chain has TRBV7-9 and TRBJ2-3, with 7 nucleotides matching TRBD2. The length of the CDR3 is 19 residues. V trimming: 1 base; J trimming: 6 bases; junction bases outside the gene matches: 19. Germline loops: CDR1 SEHNR, CDR2 FQNEAQ (reference sequence). CDR3 residues: CASSLGNPIRTRQEDTQYF. CDR3 sequence (DNA): TGTGCCAGCAGCTTAGGTAATCCGATACGGACTAGGCAGGAGGATACGCAGTATTTT.

This clonotype occurred many times. The J gene is TRBJ1-2, the V gene TRBV12-3 or TRBV12-4; a weak D match, TRBD1 (5 bases). V was cut by 6 bases and J by 7 bases, with 18 bases left in between. This CDR3 comprises 14 residues. The CDR3 DNA reads as TGTGCCAGCAGCCTTCGGGGGGGGGTCGTTGGCTACACCTTC. Translated: CASSLRGGVVGYTF.